The 21 T cell receptor beta chains given below trace back to one sample, sequenced in a study of T cells expressing NK-cell markers (dated by TCRdb to the early 2020s). Library prep was done by 5' RACE. The run used an Illumina HiSeq 2000. Through TCRdb reprocessing, the reads give one entry per CDR3 protein sequence; DNA is omitted. Per the sample table, the count is about 460,000 distinct CDR3 sequences. The ten largest make up around 1.4% of the sample. The specimen was blood T cells: a sorted CD56 or NKG2C T cell subset, CD4+ or CD8+ T cells, or bulk PBMC T cells (not recorded which). The source is a woman in her 50s in good health. Donor details come from another sample of the same person, matched by shared clones.

The V and J genes are TRBV6-2 or TRBV6-3 and TRBJ2-3; TCRdb reports TRBD1, a call that lacks DNA to check it against. This CDR3 contains 17 residues. Looked up from germline, CDR1 is MNHEY and CDR2 is SVGEGT. CDR3 in amino acids: CASSYPLRGANDNTQYF.

This rearrangement joins TRBV28 to TRBJ2-6; TCRdb's D gene call, TRBD1, goes unchecked for lack of DNA. This CDR3 has 19 amino acids. CDR1 is MDHEN, CDR2 SYDVKM, per germline. The CDR3 protein is CASSHQGNPQFSGANVLTF.

This chain connects TRBV6-5 to TRBJ2-3; the D gene TCRdb calls, TRBD2, cannot be checked with no DNA. This CDR3 spans 16 amino acids. Per the germline V gene, CDR1 is MNHEY and CDR2 is SVGAGI. The chain's CDR3 is CASRAGLAGLADTQYF.

The chain uses TRBV2 and TRBJ2-1; the D gene TCRdb calls, TRBD1, cannot be checked with no DNA. This CDR3 comprises 12 residues. Germline CDR1 SNHLY, CDR2 FYNNEI. The CDR3: CASSEDSPEQFF.

V and J are TRBV5-6 and TRBJ1-1; there is no DNA to check the TCRdb D call of TRBD1. This CDR3 is 13 amino acids long. Germline V gene data show CDR1 as SGHDT and CDR2 as YYEEEE. CDR3 residues: CASSSLSGLGAFF.

J is TRBJ2-2 and V is TRBV3-1; lacking DNA, the TRBD2 call made by TCRdb goes unchecked. Germline V gene sequence: CDR1 LGHDT, CDR2 YNNKEL (reference sequence). This CDR3 contains 19 residues. CDR3 sequence reads: CASSHAWGLAGVGTGELFF.

V is TRBV3-1 and J is TRBJ2-7. This CDR3 is built from 15 residues. Germline V CDR1 and CDR2: LGHDT, YNNKEL (reference sequence). Here the CDR3 reads CASSHAIGVHYEQYF.

V usage is TRBV12-3 or TRBV12-4 and J usage is TRBJ2-7. The CDR3 has 15 amino acids. The CDR3 spells CASSFSGRATYEQYF.

V is TRBV5-1 and J is TRBJ2-5; TCRdb selects TRBD1, and the lack of DNA leaves this call unchecked. The CDR3 consists of 15 residues. Germline CDR1 reads SGHRS; CDR2 reads YFSETQ. CDR3: CASSAGLTEKETQYF.

The chain links TRBV11-3 to TRBJ2-5; TCRdb returns TRBD1, unconfirmable since there is no DNA. CDR3 size: 18 residues. Germline V gene sequence: CDR1 SGHNT, CDR2 YENEEA. The chain's CDR3 is CASSLRGPGTSNQGTQYF.

The rearrangement joins TRBV29-1 to TRBJ2-3; checking the TCRdb D call of TRBD2 is not possible without DNA. Germline V gene lookup returns CDR1 SQVTM and CDR2 ANQGSEA. The CDR3 is made up of 15 amino acids. CDR3 sequence reads: CSARAGGSSTDTQYF.

The chain recombines TRBV29-1 with TRBJ1-1; there is no DNA to check the TCRdb D call of TRBD1. CDR1 and CDR2 from the germline V gene are SQVTM and ANQGSEA. The CDR3 contains 13 residues. CDR3 in amino acids: CSASQGGNTEAFF.

The chain recombines TRBV6-5 with TRBJ2-1. The CDR3 consists of 15 residues. Looked up from germline, CDR1 is MNHEY and CDR2 is SVGAGI. The CDR3 sequence: CASSYSGTLNNEQFF.

The J gene is TRBJ2-1, the V gene TRBV12-5; there is no DNA to check the TCRdb D call of TRBD1. CDR3 size: 11 residues. Germline CDR1 LGHNT, CDR2 FRNRAP. CDR3 amino acids: CASGPGRLQFF.

The chain has TRBV6-2 or TRBV6-3 and TRBJ2-7; absent DNA, TCRdb's TRBD2 call cannot be checked. This CDR3 region has 17 residues. Germline V CDR1 and CDR2: MNHEY, SVGEGT. CDR3 sequence: CASSSTKAGPGGYAQYF.

The chain is built from TRBV29-1 and TRBJ2-7. The CDR3 spans 12 residues. The V gene's germline CDR1 is SQVTM and CDR2 ANQGSEA. CDR3 residues: CSVESGKQEQYF.

The chain recombines TRBV11-3 with TRBJ2-5. CDR1 and CDR2 (germline): SGHNT, YENEEA. This CDR3 contains 16 residues. The CDR3: CASSKRVGPSSETQYF.

The CDR3 is CASSRTGDRTDTQYF. The rearrangement links TRBV7-3 to TRBJ2-3; TCRdb's D gene call, TRBD1, goes unchecked for lack of DNA. Germline CDR1 SGHTA, CDR2 FQGTGA. The CDR3 contains 15 residues.

This chain uses TRBV6-2 or TRBV6-3 with TRBJ2-1; the TCRdb D gene call, TRBD1, has no DNA to confirm it. Per the germline V gene, CDR1 is MNHEY and CDR2 is SVGEGT. CDR3 length: 15 residues. The CDR3 loop reads CASSYTGDSYNEQFF.

The chain is built from TRBV4-1 and TRBJ2-5; TCRdb's D gene call, TRBD1, goes unchecked for lack of DNA. Per the germline V gene, CDR1 is MGHRA and CDR2 is YSYEKL. The CDR3 totals 15 residues. This CDR3 reads CASSQVGTKNETQYF.

This chain connects TRBV20-1 to TRBJ2-1; the D gene TCRdb calls, TRBD2, cannot be checked with no DNA. CDR1 is DFQATT, CDR2 SNEGSKA, per germline (reference sequence). The length of the CDR3 is 15 residues. The CDR3 loop reads CSARDPSGSIYEQFF.